This T cell receptor (beta chain) stems from a study of molecular identifiers for immune sequencing clone quantification. Across the study: RNA, taken in replicates from around 20,000 or 100,000 naive CD8 cells, was split five ways, with four sequenced.

V lost 6 bases to trimming and J lost 4 bases; unmatched junction nucleotides: 6. This CDR3 comprises 14 residues. Isolation of naive CD8 T cells was achieved by sorting on a CD8+CD4-CCR7+CD45RA+ phenotype. Many counts were recorded for this clonotype. Its antigen is unknown. Study conclusions and caveats: Among 800,000 to 1,000,000 naive cells, as was reported, spiked Jurkat TCR RNA from one cell was detectable.

Library preparation followed earlier protocols using designated TCR primers. Each CDR3 protein is one row after TCRdb ran MiXCR on the PCR reads. The sample lists about 320,000 distinct CDR3 sequences; 24% were seen once. Material for sequencing was naive CD8+ T cells from blood, with Jurkat cell RNA spiked in. Subset indicated: FACS-sorted CD8+CD4-CCR7+CD45RA+ naive T cells. The chain has TRBV12-3 or TRBV12-4 and TRBJ1-2, with 9 bases fitting TRBD1. This receptor was taken from a human donor in good health. Some libraries in this study had Jurkat cell RNA spiked in. CDR3 nucleotide sequence: TGTGCCAGCAGGGGTCGGGACAGGGCCTATGGCTACACCTTC. Translated: CASRGRDRAYGYTF.